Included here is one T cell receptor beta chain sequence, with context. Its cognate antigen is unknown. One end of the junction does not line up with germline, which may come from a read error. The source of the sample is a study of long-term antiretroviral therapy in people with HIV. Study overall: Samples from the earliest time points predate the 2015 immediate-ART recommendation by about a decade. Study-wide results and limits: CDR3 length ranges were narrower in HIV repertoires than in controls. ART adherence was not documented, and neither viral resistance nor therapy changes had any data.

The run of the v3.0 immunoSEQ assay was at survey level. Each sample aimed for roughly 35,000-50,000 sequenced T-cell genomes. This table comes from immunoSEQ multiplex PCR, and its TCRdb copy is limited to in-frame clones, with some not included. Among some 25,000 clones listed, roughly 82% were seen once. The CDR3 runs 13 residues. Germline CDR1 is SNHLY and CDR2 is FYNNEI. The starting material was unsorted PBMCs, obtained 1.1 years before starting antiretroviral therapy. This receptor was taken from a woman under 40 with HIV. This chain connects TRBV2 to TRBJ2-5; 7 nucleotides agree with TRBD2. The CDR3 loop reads CASREEQRGLQYF. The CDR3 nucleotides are TGTGCCAGCAGGGAAGAACAGCGGGGCTTACAGTACTTC. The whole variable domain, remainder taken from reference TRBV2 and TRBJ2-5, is EPEVTQTPSHQVTQMGQEVILRCVPISNHLYFYWYRQILGQKVEFLVSFYNNEISEKSEIFDDQFSVERPDGSNFTLKIRSTKLEDSAMYFCASREEQRGLQYFGPGTRLLVL.